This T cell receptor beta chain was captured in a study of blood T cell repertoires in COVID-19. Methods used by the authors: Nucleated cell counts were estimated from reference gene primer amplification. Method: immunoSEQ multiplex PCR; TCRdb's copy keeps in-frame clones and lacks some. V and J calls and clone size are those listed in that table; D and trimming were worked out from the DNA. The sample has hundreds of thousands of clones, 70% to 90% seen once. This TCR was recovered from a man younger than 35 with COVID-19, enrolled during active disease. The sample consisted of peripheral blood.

CDR3 nucleotide sequence: TGTGCCAGCAGTTACGGGGCGAGCACCGGGGAGCTGTTTTTT. Residues: CASSYGASTGELFF. The chain couples TRBV6-5 to TRBJ2-2; D is possibly TRBD1 (5 bases). The CDR3 spans 14 residues. V lost 2 bases and J lost 4, with 8 bases in between. The germline V gene has CDR1 MNHEY and CDR2 SVGAGI.